This record covers a single T cell receptor beta chain. Antigen: not known. Full-length variable regions came from constant-region reverse primers plus semi-nested Nested Universal Primer A PCR. TCRdb re-called the 5' RACE reads through MiXCR, storing one row per CDR3 protein. The data hold about 57,000 distinct CDR3 sequences, with roughly 30% observed a single time. Memory CD4+ T cells were sorted as CD4+CD45RO+CD25- cells. Germline V gene data show CDR1 as SQVTM and CDR2 as ANQGSEA. CDR3 length equals 12 residues. The ends were cut back, 8 bases at V and 4 bases at J, with 15 bases in the middle. Study-level points and caveats: Tumor memory CD4+ T cell TCR gene usage was found to cluster with blood and lymph node memory CD4+ cells and with lymph node naive CD4+ cells.

This clonotype was obtained from a female donor with breast cancer. The material sequenced was tumor-infiltrating memory CD4+ T cells sorted from the breast tumor. Subset denoted: memory CD4+ T cells, CD4+CD45RO+CD25-. The V gene is TRBV29-1, the J gene TRBJ2-7; possible D gene TRBD1, 5 bases. The CDR3 DNA is TGCAGCTTCATTGTGGGGCGGTACGAGCAGTACTTC. This gives the protein CSFIVGRYEQYF.